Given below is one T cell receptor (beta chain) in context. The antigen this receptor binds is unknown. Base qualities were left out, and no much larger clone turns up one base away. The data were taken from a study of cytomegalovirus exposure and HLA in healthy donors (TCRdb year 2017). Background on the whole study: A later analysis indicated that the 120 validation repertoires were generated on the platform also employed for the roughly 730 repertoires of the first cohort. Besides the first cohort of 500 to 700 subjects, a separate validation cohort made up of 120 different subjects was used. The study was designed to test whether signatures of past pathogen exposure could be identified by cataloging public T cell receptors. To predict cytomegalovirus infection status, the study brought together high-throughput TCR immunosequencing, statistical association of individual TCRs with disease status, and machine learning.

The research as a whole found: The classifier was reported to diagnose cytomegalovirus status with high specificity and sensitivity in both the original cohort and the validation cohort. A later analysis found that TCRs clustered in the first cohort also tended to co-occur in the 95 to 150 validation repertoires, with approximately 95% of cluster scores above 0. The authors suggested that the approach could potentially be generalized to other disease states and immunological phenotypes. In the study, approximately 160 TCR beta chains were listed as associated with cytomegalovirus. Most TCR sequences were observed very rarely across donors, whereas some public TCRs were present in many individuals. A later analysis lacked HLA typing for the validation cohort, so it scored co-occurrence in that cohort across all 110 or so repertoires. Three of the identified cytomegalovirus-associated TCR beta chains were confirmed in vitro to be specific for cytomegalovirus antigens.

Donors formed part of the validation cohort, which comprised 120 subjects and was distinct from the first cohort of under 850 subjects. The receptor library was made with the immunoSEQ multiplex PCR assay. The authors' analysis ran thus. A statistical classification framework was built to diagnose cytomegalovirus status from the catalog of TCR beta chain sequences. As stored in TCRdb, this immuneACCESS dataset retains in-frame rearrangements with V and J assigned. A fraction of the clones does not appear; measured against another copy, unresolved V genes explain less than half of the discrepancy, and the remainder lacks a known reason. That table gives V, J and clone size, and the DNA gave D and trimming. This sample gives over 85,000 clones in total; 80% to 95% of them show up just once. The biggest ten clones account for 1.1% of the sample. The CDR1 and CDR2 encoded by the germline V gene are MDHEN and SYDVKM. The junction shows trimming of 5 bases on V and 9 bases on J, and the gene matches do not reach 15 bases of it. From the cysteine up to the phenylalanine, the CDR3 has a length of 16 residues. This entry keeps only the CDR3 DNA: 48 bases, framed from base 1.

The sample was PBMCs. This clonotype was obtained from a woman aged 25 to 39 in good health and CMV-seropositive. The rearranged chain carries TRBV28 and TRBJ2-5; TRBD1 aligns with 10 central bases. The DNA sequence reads TGTGCCAGCAGTCCCGGGGACAGGGGATTATTAGGATCCCAGTACTTC. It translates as CASSPGDRGLLGSQYF.